The entry below gives a single T cell receptor beta chain sequence along with its context. These data are taken from a study of identical twins. The V gene's germline CDR1 is SGHAT and CDR2 FQDESV (reference sequence). The CDR3 is 14 amino acids. With 3 bases clipped from V and 11 bases from J, the junction kept 12 bases outside the gene matches. TCRdb fed the 5' RACE reads into MiXCR, producing one record per CDR3 protein. The sample has about 720,000 distinct CDR3 sequences, about 18% seen once. These records were also assigned to another study, of T cells expressing NK-cell markers. From that report: Beta-chain profiling covered CD3+CD56+NKG2C+, CD3+CD56+NKG2C- and CD3+CD56-NKG2C+ sorted subsets. In a handful of donors, dominant clonotypes made up roughly 28.3-65% of CD3+CD56-NKG2C+ cells.

The TCR sequence derives from a woman aged 18-29 years in good health. Sequencing input: PBMCs. The J gene is TRBJ1-1, the V gene TRBV11-1; 7 nucleotides agree with TRBD1. CDR3 bases: TGTGCCAGCAGCTTCACAGGGGTAAAATCGTCGGCTTTCTTT. As protein: CASSFTGVKSSAFF.